These T cell receptor beta chains were read from a single sample in a study of shared clonotypes between healthy human individuals. Produced via immunoSEQ multiplex PCR; TCRdb's table is partial and in-frame only. The sample lists some 2.4 million clones; under 95% were seen once. Source material: naive CD4+ T cells from PBMCs. All receptors derive from a man aged 18 to 30 in good health. Some clones in this sample may be carry-over from other donors' samples. Both conserved end residues are part of each CDR3. D genes are given only for firm matches. The size of a clone is reported for some rows only, either as once, few or many, or as a class for expanded clones.

clone_size | j_call | v_call | d_call | cdr3_aa | cdr3_nt
NA | TRBJ2-5 | TRBV7-6 | TRBD2 | CASSYRWGLAGGPFQETQYF | TGTGCCAGCAGCTACCGATGGGGACTAGCGGGAGGACCTTTCCAAGAGACCCAGTACTTC
NA | TRBJ1-1 | TRBV7-2 | NA | CASSFSQLNTEAFF | TGTGCCAGCAGCTTTAGCCAGCTGAACACTGAAGCTTTCTTT
NA | TRBJ2-1 | TRBV11-2 | NA | CASSYQRRGNSYNEQFF | TGTGCCAGCAGCTACCAGAGGAGGGGAAACTCCTACAATGAGCAGTTCTTC
NA | TRBJ2-5 | TRBV20-1 | TRBD1 | CSGQGQETQYF | TGCAGTGGACAGGGGCAAGAGACCCAGTACTTC
NA | TRBJ2-5 | TRBV5-1 | TRBD1 | CASSSLPTGGLQETQYF | TGCGCCAGCAGCTCCCTCCCGACAGGGGGCTTACAAGAGACCCAGTACTTC
once | TRBJ2-1 | TRBV7-3 | TRBD2 | CASSPLPAGVPNSYNEQFF | TGTGCCAGCAGCCCCCTTCCAGCGGGAGTCCCCAACTCCTACAATGAGCAGTTCTTC
NA | TRBJ2-7 | TRBV7-9 | TRBD2 | CASSQTSGSYEQYF | TGTGCCAGCAGTCAGACTAGCGGATCCTACGAGCAGTACTTC
NA | TRBJ2-3 | TRBV7-9 | TRBD1 | CASSGPGQGTDTQYF | TGTGCCAGCAGCGGACCGGGACAGGGCACAGATACGCAGTATTTT
NA | TRBJ2-1 | TRBV6-5 | NA | CASSLSNEQFF | TGTGCCAGCAGTCTTAGCAATGAGCAGTTCTTC
NA | TRBJ2-5 | TRBV5-1 | TRBD2 | CASSPAGTRIETQYF | TGCGCCAGCAGCCCTGCCGGGACTAGGATTGAGACCCAGTACTTC
NA | TRBJ1-2 | TRBV5-1 | TRBD1 | CASSQRQGPSYGYTF | TGCGCCAGCAGCCAACGACAGGGCCCCTCCTATGGCTACACCTTC
once | TRBJ2-5 | TRBV11-3 | NA | CASSEQRQETQYF | TGTGCCAGCAGCGAACAAAGACAAGAGACCCAGTACTTC
NA | TRBJ1-4 | TRBV4-3 | NA | CASSPRMREKLFF | TGCGCCAGCAGCCCGCGGATGAGGGAAAAACTGTTTTTT
NA | TRBJ2-2 | TRBV9 | TRBD1 | CASSVVTGERNTGELFF | TGTGCCAGCAGCGTGGTAACAGGGGAGAGGAACACCGGGGAGCTGTTTTTT
NA | TRBJ1-4 | TRBV6-6 | NA | CASSPNRDANEKLFF | TGTGCCAGCAGCCCTAACAGGGATGCTAATGAAAAACTGTTTTTT
NA | TRBJ2-5 | TRBV5-8 | NA | CASSLVGGDRETQYF | TGTGCCAGCAGCTTGGTCGGCGGCGACCGAGAGACCCAGTACTTC
NA | TRBJ1-2 | TRBV30 | NA | CAWRGDRRVGNYGYTF | TGTGCCTGGAGGGGGGACCGCCGGGTTGGGAACTATGGCTACACCTTC
NA | TRBJ2-3 | TRBV5-1 | NA | CASSLSGPDTQYF | TGCGCCAGCAGCCTCTCTGGCCCAGATACGCAGTATTTT
few | TRBJ1-1 | TRBV5-1 | NA | CASSPGVNTEAFF | TGCGCCAGCAGTCCGGGAGTGAACACTGAAGCTTTCTTT
NA | TRBJ1-2 | TRBV28 | TRBD1 | CASRASGTGFSGYTF | TGTGCCAGCAGAGCATCCGGGACAGGGTTTTCTGGCTACACCTTC
NA | TRBJ1-1 | TRBV5-1 | NA | CASSEPRGPLNTEAFF | TGCGCCAGCAGCGAACCCCGGGGCCCATTGAACACTGAAGCTTTCTTT
NA | TRBJ2-3 | TRBV25-1 | NA | CASSDHRAFTDTQYF | TGTGCCAGCAGTGACCACAGGGCTTTCACAGATACGCAGTATTTT
NA | TRBJ2-1 | TRBV29-1 | TRBD2 | CSVDLAGGMWEQFF | TGCAGCGTTGATTTAGCGGGAGGTATGTGGGAGCAGTTCTTC
NA | TRBJ2-3 | TRBV9 | TRBD2 | CASSVDSGRDTQYF | TGTGCCAGCAGCGTAGATAGCGGGAGGGATACGCAGTATTTT
once | TRBJ2-3 | TRBV9 | TRBD2 | CASSVDLAGGHQDTQYF | TGTGCCAGCAGCGTTGACTTAGCGGGAGGGCATCAAGATACGCAGTATTTT
NA | TRBJ1-5 | TRBV5-4 | TRBD1 | CASSPGRGGQPQHF | TGTGCCAGCAGCCCGGGCAGGGGGGGTCAGCCCCAGCATTTT
NA | TRBJ2-1 | TRBV28 | NA | CASSPISYNEQFF | TGTGCCAGCAGTCCCATATCCTACAATGAGCAGTTCTTC
NA | TRBJ2-7 | TRBV19 | NA | CASADPGSGGYEQYF | TGTGCCAGTGCTGATCCGGGGTCCGGGGGCTACGAGCAGTACTTC
NA | TRBJ2-7 | TRBV6-5 | NA | CASSYSGRGYEQYF | TGTGCCAGCAGTTACTCAGGCAGGGGTTACGAGCAGTACTTC
NA | TRBJ2-7 | TRBV6-1 | TRBD2 | CASSETSGRGVYDEQYF | TGTGCCAGCAGTGAGACTAGCGGGAGAGGTGTTTATGACGAGCAGTACTTC
NA | TRBJ1-2 | TRBV2 | NA | CASSEAVGGYTF | TGTGCCAGCAGTGAAGCCGTCGGGGGCTACACCTTC
NA | TRBJ2-7 | TRBV28 | NA | CASSVRQPSSYEQYF | TGTGCCAGCAGTGTTAGACAGCCTTCCTCCTACGAGCAGTACTTC
NA | TRBJ2-7 | TRBV7-9 | TRBD1 | CASSLAGTGRYEQYF | TGTGCCAGCAGCTTAGCGGGGACAGGGAGGTACGAGCAGTACTTC
NA | TRBJ1-4 | TRBV5-1 | TRBD1 | CASSFLGGPGEKLFF | TGCGCCAGCAGCTTTTTAGGGGGCCCCGGAGAAAAACTGTTTTTT
NA | TRBJ2-1 | TRBV11-2 | TRBD1 | CASSLSLRGQGNEQFF | TGTGCCAGCAGCTTATCTCTACGAGGACAGGGGAATGAGCAGTTCTTC
NA | TRBJ1-2 | TRBV11-2 | TRBD1 | CASSTGQGYGYTF | TGTGCCAGCAGCACGGGACAGGGGTATGGCTACACCTTC
once | TRBJ1-6 | TRBV20-1 | NA | CSARGSPLHF | TGCAGTGCTAGGGGGTCACCCCTCCACTTT
NA | TRBJ2-2 | TRBV6-6 | TRBD2 | CASSYRSGRAPGELFF | TGTGCCAGCAGTTACCGCAGCGGGAGGGCCCCCGGGGAGCTGTTTTTT
few | TRBJ1-5 | TRBV10-2 | NA | CASSESNRPNQPQHF | TGCGCCAGCAGTGAGTCGAATAGGCCCAATCAGCCCCAGCATTTT
NA | TRBJ1-1 | TRBV12-5 | NA | CASGKNRECTEAFF | TGTGCTAGTGGTAAAAACAGGGAATGTACTGAAGCTTTCTTT
NA | TRBJ2-1 | TRBV29-1 | NA | CSMSGRAYNEQFF | TGCAGCATGTCGGGCAGGGCCTACAATGAGCAGTTCTTC
NA | TRBJ1-2 | TRBV19 | NA | CASSRGRSANYGYTF | TGTGCCAGTAGTAGAGGGCGGTCAGCTAACTATGGCTACACCTTC
NA | TRBJ1-2 | TRBV7-8 | TRBD1 | CASSPTGGGYGYTF | TGTGCCAGCAGTCCGACAGGGGGCGGCTATGGCTACACCTTC
NA | TRBJ2-2 | TRBV5-1 | NA | CASSFTANTGELFF | TGCGCCAGCAGCTTCACTGCGAACACCGGGGAGCTGTTTTTT
NA | TRBJ2-7 | TRBV28 | NA | CASSLPGTKPYEQYF | TGTGCCAGCAGTCTACCTGGGACGAAGCCATACGAGCAGTACTTC
NA | TRBJ2-1 | TRBV10-2 | TRBD2 | CASSESVSGRAHEQFF | TGCGCCAGCAGTGAGTCTGTTAGCGGGAGAGCCCATGAGCAGTTCTTC
NA | TRBJ1-2 | TRBV28 | TRBD1 | CASRSDRNYGYTF | TGTGCCAGCAGGTCGGACAGGAACTATGGCTACACCTTC
NA | TRBJ2-5 | TRBV7-9 | TRBD1 | CASSPDRGHQETQYF | TGTGCCAGCAGCCCGGACAGGGGGCACCAAGAGACCCAGTACTTC
NA | TRBJ2-1 | TRBV27 | NA | CASSLRQGTSNEQFF | TGTGCCAGCAGTTTAAGGCAGGGGACGAGCAATGAGCAGTTCTTC
NA | TRBJ2-5 | TRBV5-4 | TRBD2 | CASSLEGRGVGETQYF | TGTGCCAGCAGCCTAGAAGGACGGGGGGTTGGGGAGACCCAGTACTTC
NA | TRBJ2-7 | TRBV5-1 | TRBD1 | CASSSTGAYEQYF | TGCGCCAGCAGCTCCACAGGGGCCTACGAGCAGTACTTC
once | TRBJ1-1 | TRBV5-6 | TRBD1 | CASAHDRENTEAFF | TGTGCCAGCGCCCACGACAGGGAGAACACTGAAGCTTTCTTT
once | TRBJ2-3 | TRBV4-3 | TRBD2 | CASSQFLADGTDTQYF | TGCGCCAGCAGCCAATTCCTAGCGGACGGCACAGATACGCAGTATTTT
NA | TRBJ2-7 | TRBV28 | TRBD1 | CASKSTGGTNYEQYF | TGTGCCAGCAAATCGACAGGGGGCACCAACTACGAGCAGTACTTC
NA | TRBJ2-5 | TRBV7-9 | NA | CASSFRLGEETQYF | TGTGCCAGCAGCTTCCGACTAGGGGAAGAGACCCAGTACTTC